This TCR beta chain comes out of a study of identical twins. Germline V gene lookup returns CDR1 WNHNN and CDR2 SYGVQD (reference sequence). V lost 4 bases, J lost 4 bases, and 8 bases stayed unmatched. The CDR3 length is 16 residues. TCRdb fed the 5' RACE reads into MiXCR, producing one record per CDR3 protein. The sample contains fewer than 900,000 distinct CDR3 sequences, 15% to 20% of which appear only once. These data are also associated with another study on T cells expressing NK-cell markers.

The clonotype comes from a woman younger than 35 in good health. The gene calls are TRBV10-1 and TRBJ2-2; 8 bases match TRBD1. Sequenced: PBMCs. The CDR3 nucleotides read TGCGCCAGCAGTGGGAGGCGGGACAGGCGCACCGGGGAGCTGTTTTTT. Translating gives CASSGRRDRRTGELFF.